Listed below are T cell receptor beta chains from one sample, sequenced in a study of CD8+ T cells in alopecia areata. The repertoire was sequenced with immunoSEQ multiplex PCR; TCRdb's copy has only in-frame clones and lacks some. This sample yields about 97,000 clones, of which 35% to 45% are seen a single time; about 1.2% belongs to the top ten. Sequencing was carried out using CD4+ T cells sorted from blood. These TCRs come from a human donor with alopecia areata. CDR3s include the opening cysteine and the closing phenylalanine or tryptophan. D genes are given only for firm matches. The size of a clone is reported for some rows only, either as once, few or many, or as a class for expanded clones.

V gene	J gene	clone size	D gene	CDR3 protein	CDR3 DNA
TRBV28	TRBJ2-5	-	-	CASRGGVQETQYF	TGTGCCAGCAGGGGCGGGGTCCAAGAGACCCAGTACTTC
TRBV9	TRBJ2-3	-	TRBD2	CASSVSGGHTDTQYF	TGTGCCAGCAGCGTTAGCGGGGGGCACACAGATACGCAGTATTTT
TRBV7-9	TRBJ2-1	-	-	CASSLSPSRFRSEQFF	TGTGCCAGCAGCTTATCCCCTTCACGGTTTCGTAGTGAGCAGTTCTTC
TRBV7-2	TRBJ2-1	-	TRBD1	CASSQRGLRTDEQFF	TGTGCCAGCAGCCAAAGGGGGCTGCGGACGGATGAGCAGTTCTTC
TRBV7-9	TRBJ2-7	few	TRBD1	CASSPNRGLYEQYF	TGTGCCAGCAGCCCCAACAGGGGCCTCTACGAGCAGTACTTC
TRBV30	TRBJ2-6	-	-	CAWSPGANVLTF	TGTGCCTGGAGTCCTGGGGCCAACGTCCTGACTTTC
TRBV5-1	TRBJ2-7	few	TRBD1	CASSQQGDAYEQYF	TGCGCCAGCAGCCAACAGGGGGATGCCTACGAGCAGTACTTC
TRBV2	TRBJ1-2	-	-	CASSAQGVYGYTF	TGTGCCAGCAGTGCGCAGGGTGTTTATGGCTACACCTTC
TRBV19	TRBJ2-1	-	-	CASSDRGYNEQFF	TGTGCCAGTAGTGACCGTGGGTACAATGAGCAGTTCTTC
TRBV30	TRBJ1-1	-	-	CAWTPTALNTEAFF	TGTGCCTGGACCCCGACAGCTCTGAACACTGAAGCTTTCTTT
TRBV5-6	TRBJ2-5	few	-	CASSLVGREETQYF	TGTGCCAGCAGCTTGGTAGGCAGGGAAGAGACCCAGTACTTC
TRBV29-1	TRBJ2-7	-	TRBD1	CSVEDRWTGGGYEQYF	TGCAGCGTTGAAGACCGATGGACAGGGGGAGGCTACGAGCAGTACTTC
TRBV7-2	TRBJ2-1	few	-	CASSLTRVEQFF	TGTGCCAGCAGCCTCACTAGGGTTGAGCAGTTCTTC
TRBV15	TRBJ2-1	-	-	CATSRVSVNEQFF	TGTGCCACCAGCAGAGTTTCGGTCAATGAGCAGTTCTTC
TRBV20-1	TRBJ2-5	-	-	CSAGSGTQYF	TGCAGTGCGGGGAGCGGGACCCAGTACTTC
TRBV19	TRBJ1-5	few	-	CASSLDSNQPQHF	TGTGCCAGTAGTCTGGATAGCAATCAGCCCCAGCATTTT
TRBV6-4	TRBJ2-3	few	TRBD2	CASSDSGGPDTQYF	TGTGCCAGCAGTGACAGCGGGGGGCCAGATACGCAGTATTTT
TRBV6-6	TRBJ2-3	once	-	CASTYGSPDTQYF	TGTGCCAGCACCTACGGCAGCCCAGATACGCAGTATTTT
TRBV5-1	TRBJ2-5	few	-	CASSISETQYF	TGCGCCAGCAGCATTTCAGAGACCCAGTACTTC
TRBV7-2	TRBJ2-1	few	-	CASSLATGAGEQFF	TGTGCCAGCAGCCTAGCGACGGGAGCCGGGGAGCAGTTCTTC
TRBV7-9	TRBJ2-7	-	TRBD2	CASSSDGLAGVREQYF	TGTGCCAGCAGCTCGGATGGACTAGCGGGAGTCCGCGAGCAGTACTTC
TRBV29-1	TRBJ2-4	few	-	CSVKQGKNIQYF	TGCAGCGTTAAGCAGGGAAAAAACATTCAGTACTTC
TRBV19	TRBJ2-3	-	-	CASSTGPSSDTQYF	TGTGCCAGCTCAACTGGCCCCAGTTCAGATACGCAGTATTTT
TRBV30	TRBJ1-1	-	-	CAWSELNTEAFF	TGTGCCTGGAGCGAATTGAACACTGAAGCTTTCTTT
TRBV7-2	TRBJ1-1	few	-	CASSSTTEAFF	TGTGCCAGCAGCTCGACAACTGAAGCTTTCTTT
TRBV6-5	TRBJ1-1	-	-	CASSYQRGNTEAFF	TGTGCCAGCAGTTACCAAAGAGGGAACACTGAAGCTTTCTTT
TRBV6-1	TRBJ1-2	few	-	CASSDPGKAYGYTF	TGTGCCAGCAGTGATCCAGGGAAAGCCTATGGCTACACCTTC
TRBV23-1	TRBJ2-7	few	-	CASGRGPQGTHPYEQYF	TGCGCCAGCGGCCGGGGCCCCCAGGGGACCCACCCCTACGAGCAGTACTTC
TRBV28	TRBJ1-5	-	TRBD1	CASKGQGGANQPQHF	TGTGCCAGCAAAGGACAGGGTGGCGCCAATCAGCCCCAGCATTTT
TRBV19	TRBJ2-1	few	TRBD1	CASSRGDRIRSSYNEQFF	TGTGCCAGTAGTAGGGGGGACAGGATCAGGAGCTCCTACAATGAGCAGTTCTTC
TRBV30	TRBJ2-7	few	-	CAWSPGFGSGEQYF	TGTGCCTGGAGTCCTGGATTTGGAAGTGGCGAGCAGTACTTC
TRBV25-1	TRBJ2-5	-	TRBD2	CASSDHPGGQETQYF	TGTGCCAGCAGTGACCACCCGGGGGGACAAGAGACCCAGTACTTC
TRBV5-6	TRBJ2-1	-	-	CASSLYRRTRGNEQFF	TGTGCCAGCAGCTTGTACCGCAGAACTCGGGGCAATGAGCAGTTCTTC
TRBV2	TRBJ2-7	-	-	CASSPLGNYEQYF	TGTGCCAGCAGTCCCTTGGGGAATTACGAGCAGTACTTC
TRBV6-6	TRBJ2-7	-	-	CASSSAEPSASYEQYF	TGTGCCAGCAGTTCTGCCGAGCCTAGCGCGTCCTACGAGCAGTACTTC
TRBV30	TRBJ1-2	-	-	CAWSRGVSYGYTF	TGTGCCTGGAGTCGTGGGGTTAGCTATGGCTACACCTTC
TRBV7-9	TRBJ1-1	-	-	CASSLAGRYTEAFF	TGTGCCAGCAGCTTAGCCGGGCGGTACACTGAAGCTTTCTTT
TRBV7-3	TRBJ1-3	-	-	CASSTRPGNTIYF	TGTGCCAGCAGCACCCGACCGGGAAACACCATATATTTT
TRBV4-1	TRBJ1-2	-	-	CASSQDLSSYGYTF	TGCGCCAGCAGCCAAGATCTCAGTAGCTATGGCTACACCTTC
TRBV19	TRBJ2-7	-	-	CASSDLWNYEQYF	TGTGCCAGTAGTGATTTGTGGAACTACGAGCAGTACTTC
TRBV4-2	TRBJ2-1	few	TRBD2	CASSQDRPYSGVYNEQFF	TGTGCCAGCAGCCAAGACCGGCCCTATAGCGGGGTTTACAATGAGCAGTTCTTC
TRBV13	TRBJ2-7	once	-	CASSQGAYEQYF	TGTGCCAGCAGCCAAGGGGCCTACGAGCAGTACTTC
TRBV7-3	TRBJ1-1	-	TRBD1	CASSLDRATEAFF	TGTGCCAGCAGCCTCGACAGGGCCACTGAAGCTTTCTTT
TRBV2	TRBJ2-3	few	TRBD2	CASKSAGGTTDTQYF	TGTGCCAGCAAATCAGCGGGGGGAACCACAGATACGCAGTATTTT
TRBV6-1	TRBJ2-7	few	-	CASINDYSYEQYF	TGTGCCAGCATCAATGACTATAGCTACGAGCAGTACTTC
TRBV7-2	TRBJ2-3	few	-	CASSLARADTQYF	TGTGCCAGCAGCTTAGCGCGCGCGGATACGCAGTATTTT
TRBV29-1	TRBJ1-1	-	-	CSVHQGWGTEAFF	TGCAGCGTGCACCAGGGTTGGGGGACTGAAGCTTTCTTT
TRBV11-2	TRBJ2-3	few	-	CASSLVGNTDTQYF	TGTGCCAGCAGCCTAGTAGGGAACACAGATACGCAGTATTTT
TRBV5-6	TRBJ2-5	once	TRBD1	CASSHQTGQETQYF	TGTGCCAGCAGTCACCAGACAGGGCAAGAGACCCAGTACTTC
TRBV4-1	TRBJ2-3	-	-	CASSQDRVRDTQYF	TGCGCCAGCAGCCAAGACAGGGTTCGGGATACGCAGTATTTT
TRBV30	TRBJ2-3	-	-	CAKKTGSDTQYF	TGTGCCAAAAAAACAGGGTCAGATACGCAGTATTTT
TRBV18	TRBJ1-2	few	TRBD1	CASSPRDTGGAIDGYTF	TGTGCCAGCTCACCACGAGATACAGGGGGCGCGATCGATGGCTACACCTTC
TRBV27	TRBJ2-7	-	-	CASSSSFPYEQYF	TGTGCCAGCAGTTCGTCGTTCCCCTACGAGCAGTACTTC
TRBV27	TRBJ2-5	once	TRBD2	CASSLTTSGRKETQYF	TGTGCCAGCAGTTTAACCACTAGCGGGAGAAAAGAGACCCAGTACTTC
TRBV25-1	TRBJ2-5	-	-	CASSESLGRETQYF	TGTGCCAGCAGTGAATCCCTGGGTAGGGAGACCCAGTACTTC